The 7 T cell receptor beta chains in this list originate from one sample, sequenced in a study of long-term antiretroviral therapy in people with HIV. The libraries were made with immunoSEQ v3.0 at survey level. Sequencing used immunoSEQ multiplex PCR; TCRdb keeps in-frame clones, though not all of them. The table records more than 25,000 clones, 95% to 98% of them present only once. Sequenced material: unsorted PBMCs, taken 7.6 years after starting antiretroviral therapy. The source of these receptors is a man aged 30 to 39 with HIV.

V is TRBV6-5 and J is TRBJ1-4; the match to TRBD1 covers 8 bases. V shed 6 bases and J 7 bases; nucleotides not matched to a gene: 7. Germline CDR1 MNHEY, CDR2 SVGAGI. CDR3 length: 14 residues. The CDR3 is CASSETGVGEKLFF. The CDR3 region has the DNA TGTGCCAGCAGCGAGACAGGGGTGGGTGAAAAACTGTTTTTT.

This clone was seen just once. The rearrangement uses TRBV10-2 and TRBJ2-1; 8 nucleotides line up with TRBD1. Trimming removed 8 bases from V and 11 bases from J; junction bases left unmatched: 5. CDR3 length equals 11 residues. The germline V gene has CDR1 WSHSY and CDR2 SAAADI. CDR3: CASGDRRKQFF. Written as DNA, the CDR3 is TGCGCCAGCGGGGACAGGCGTAAGCAGTTCTTC.

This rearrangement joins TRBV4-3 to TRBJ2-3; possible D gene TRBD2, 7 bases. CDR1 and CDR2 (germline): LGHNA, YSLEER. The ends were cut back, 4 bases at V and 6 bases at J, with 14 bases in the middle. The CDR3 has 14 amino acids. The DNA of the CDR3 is TGCGCCAGCAGCCCGGGGGGCGGGTCGGATACGCAGTATTTT. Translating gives CASSPGGGSDTQYF.

In DNA, the CDR3 is TGCGCCAGAGAATCGGGACAGGGGGACTACGAGCAGTACTTC. Protein sequence: CARESGQGDYEQYF. The gene calls are TRBV10-1 and TRBJ2-7; TRBD1 matches at 11 bases. Unmatched junction bases numbered 7, after V lost 9 bases and J lost 3 bases. This CDR3 is 14 amino acids long. CDR1 is WNHNN and CDR2 is SYGVQD in the germline V gene (reference sequence).

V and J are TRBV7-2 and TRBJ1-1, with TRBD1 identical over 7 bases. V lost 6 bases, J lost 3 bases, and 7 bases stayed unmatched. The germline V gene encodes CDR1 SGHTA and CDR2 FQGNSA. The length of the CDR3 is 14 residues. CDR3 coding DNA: TGTGCCAGCAGGAAGACAGGGTCTGACACTGAAGCTTTCTTT. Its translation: CASRKTGSDTEAFF.

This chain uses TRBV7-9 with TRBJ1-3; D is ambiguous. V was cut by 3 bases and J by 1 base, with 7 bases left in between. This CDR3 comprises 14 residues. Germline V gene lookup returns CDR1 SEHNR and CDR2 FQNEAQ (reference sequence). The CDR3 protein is CASSFQVSGNTIYF. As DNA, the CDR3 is TGTGCCAGCAGCTTCCAGGTGTCTGGAAACACCATATATTTT.

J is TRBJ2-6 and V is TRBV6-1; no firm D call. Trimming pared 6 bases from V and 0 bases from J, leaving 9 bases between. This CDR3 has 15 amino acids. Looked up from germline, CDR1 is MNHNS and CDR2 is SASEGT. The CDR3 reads CASRQSISGANVLTF. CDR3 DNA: TGTGCCAGCAGACAGTCTATCTCTGGGGCCAACGTCCTGACTTTC.